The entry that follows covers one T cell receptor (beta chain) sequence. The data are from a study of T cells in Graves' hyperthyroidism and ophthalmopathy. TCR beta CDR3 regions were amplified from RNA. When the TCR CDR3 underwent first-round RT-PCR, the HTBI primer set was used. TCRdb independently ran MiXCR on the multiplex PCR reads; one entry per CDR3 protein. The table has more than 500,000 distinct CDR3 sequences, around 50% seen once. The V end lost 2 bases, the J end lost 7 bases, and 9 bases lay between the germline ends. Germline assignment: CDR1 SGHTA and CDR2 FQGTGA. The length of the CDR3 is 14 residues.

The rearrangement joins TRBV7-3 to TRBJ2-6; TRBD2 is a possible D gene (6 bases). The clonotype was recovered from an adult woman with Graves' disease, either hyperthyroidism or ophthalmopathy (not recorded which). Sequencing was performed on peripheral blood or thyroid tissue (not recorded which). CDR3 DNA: TGTGCCAGCAGCTTAGGAGGGTTTGCCAACGTCCTGACTTTC. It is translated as CASSLGGFANVLTF.